These T cell receptor beta chains were read from a single sample in a study of blood T cells in healthy people across ages. TCRdb reanalysed the 5' RACE reads using MiXCR and keeps one entry per CDR3 protein. The data contain under 800,000 distinct CDR3 sequences, 20% to 25% of them singletons. Sample: blood. These receptors were collected from a man aged 65 to 79 in good health. The CDR3 runs from the conserved cysteine through the conserved F or W. A D gene is named only where the DNA matches it firmly. Part of the rows lack a size; the others show once, few, many or a class for expanded clones.

TRBD2 NA TRBJ2-3 TRBV25-1 CASSGDYTDTQYF TGTGCCAGCAGTGGGGACTACACAGATACGCAGTATTTT
NA NA TRBJ2-6 TRBV7-9 CASVSSGANVLTF TGTGCCAGCGTGTCTAGTGGGGCCAACGTCCTGACTTTC
TRBD2 NA TRBJ2-2 TRBV2 CASSDHSGRPSNTGELFF TGTGCCAGCAGTGATCACAGCGGGAGGCCCTCGAACACCGGGGAGCTGTTTTTT
NA few TRBJ1-6 TRBV6-1 CASSDSDYRERYNSPLHF TGTGCCAGCAGTGATTCGGATTATAGGGAACGCTATAATTCACCCCTCCACTTT
TRBD2 many TRBJ2-5 TRBV20-1 CSARDALAEVAETQYF TGCAGTGCTAGAGATGCCCTAGCGGAGGTGGCAGAGACCCAGTACTTC
NA NA TRBJ2-1 TRBV25-1 CASSAVTTLSNEQFF TGTGCCAGCAGTGCTGTGACTACTCTTAGCAATGAGCAGTTCTTC
NA NA TRBJ1-4 TRBV14 CASSRMDGINEKLFF TGTGCCAGCAGCAGGATGGACGGAATTAATGAAAAACTGTTTTTT
NA few TRBJ2-2 TRBV11-3 CASSGTGELFF TGTGCCAGCTCCGGCACCGGGGAGCTGTTTTTT
NA NA TRBJ1-1 TRBV25-1 CASSEAEPSKAFF TGTGCCAGCAGTGAAGCAGAACCTTCCAAGGCTTTCTTT
NA few TRBJ2-3 TRBV6-5 CASTTPGLSDTQYF TGTGCCAGCACCACGCCGGGGTTGTCAGATACGCAGTATTTT
NA few TRBJ2-5 TRBV7-2 CASSLALERGHETQYF TGTGCCAGCAGCTTGGCCCTAGAGCGGGGACACGAGACCCAGTACTTC
NA few TRBJ2-7 TRBV2 CASSEALFYEQYF TGTGCCAGCAGTGAAGCACTGTTCTACGAGCAGTACTTC
NA NA TRBJ2-7 TRBV6-2/TRBV6-3 CASSREEFYEQHF TGTGCCAGCAGCCGGGAAGAATTTTACGAGCAGCACTTC
TRBD1 many TRBJ2-3 TRBV9 CASSETGLADTQYF TGTGCCAGCAGCGAGACAGGGTTGGCCGATACGCAGTATTTT
NA NA TRBJ2-5 TRBV5-6 CASSNLGGAEETQYF TGTGCCAGCAGCAACCTTGGGGGGGCAGAAGAGACCCAGTACTTC
NA NA TRBJ2-1 TRBV6-5 CASGRRDEQFF TGTGCCAGCGGGCGGCGGGATGAGCAGTTCTTC
NA few TRBJ2-2 TRBV6-5 CASRHSGATGELFF TGTGCCAGCAGACACTCCGGGGCGACCGGGGAGCTGTTTTTT
NA few TRBJ2-7 TRBV7-9 CASSLQRTATYEQYF TGTGCCAGCAGCTTACAACGAACAGCAACCTACGAGCAGTACTTC
NA NA TRBJ1-2 TRBV28 CASSPVQRGGYTF TGTGCCAGCAGTCCAGTCCAGAGGGGAGGCTACACCTTC
TRBD1 many TRBJ2-5 TRBV12-3/TRBV12-4 CASSFPRQGVRETQYF TGTGCCAGCAGTTTCCCGAGGCAGGGGGTGCGAGAGACCCAGTACTTC